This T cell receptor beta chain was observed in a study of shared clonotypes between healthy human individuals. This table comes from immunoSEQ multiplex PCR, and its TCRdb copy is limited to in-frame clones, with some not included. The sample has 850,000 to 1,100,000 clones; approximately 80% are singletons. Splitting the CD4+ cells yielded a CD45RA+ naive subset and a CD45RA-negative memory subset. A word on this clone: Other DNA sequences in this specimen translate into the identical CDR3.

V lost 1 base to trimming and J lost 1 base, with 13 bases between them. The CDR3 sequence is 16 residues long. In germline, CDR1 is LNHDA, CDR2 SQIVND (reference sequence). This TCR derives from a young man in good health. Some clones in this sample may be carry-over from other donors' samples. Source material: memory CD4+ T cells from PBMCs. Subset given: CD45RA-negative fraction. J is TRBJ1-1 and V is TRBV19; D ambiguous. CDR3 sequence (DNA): TGTGCCAGTAGTATAGGGGCGATCCCACCGAACACTGAAGCTTTCTTT. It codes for CASSIGAIPPNTEAFF.